The T cell receptor beta chain described here comes from a study of OX40 agonist ivuxolimab in advanced cancers. Study as a whole: Patients received ivuxolimab, an intravenous treatment, every 2 weeks at 0.01 to 10 mg/kg. Points from the study as a whole: Antigen specificity of clonally expanded peripheral T cells was not established. At 0.1 to 3.0 mg/kg and by week 6, clonal expansion occurred in CD4+ and CD8+ blood T cells.

Data came from immunoSEQ multiplex PCR; TCRdb stores just in-frame clones and leaves some out. The sample contains roughly 28,000 clones, approximately 84% of which appear only once. This clone was counted once. Its antigen is currently unknown. With V trimmed by 2 bases and J by 7 bases, 7 bases remained unmatched. The germline V gene encodes CDR1 LNHDA and CDR2 SQIVND (reference sequence). This CDR3 is built from 15 residues. A history of autoimmune disease or systemic immunosuppression excluded patients. This clonotype was sampled from an adult with an advanced solid tumor such as melanoma, head and neck, liver or kidney cancer. Sequenced material: CD4+ or CD8+ T cells sorted from blood, taken in a trial of the OX40 agonist ivuxolimab. This rearrangement joins TRBV19 to TRBJ2-1, with 8 bases matching TRBD2. Here the CDR3 DNA reads TGTGCCAGTAGTATATCCGGGAGGGCCGGGAATGAGCAGTTCTTC. Translated: CASSISGRAGNEQFF.